The present T cell receptor (beta chain) was sequenced within a study of blood T cell repertoires in COVID-19 (dated by TCRdb to the early 2020s). The study in broad terms: Collaborator samples came from the United States, Italy and Spain and covered acute and convalescent phases of COVID-19. The prospective study material was composed of cDNA or gDNA derived from T cells, B-cell-depleted T cells, or PBMCs. Deeply sampled blood TCRbeta repertoires from subjects exposed to, actively infected with, or recovered from COVID-19 were included in the dataset. The repertoires were made available in a free public database intended to serve as a resource for research on the immune response to SARS-CoV-2. The samples were drawn from the first 160 participants of the ongoing ImmuneRACE study and from 1,254 subjects provided by 6 global collaborators. A de-identified subject ID, COVID-19 status, age in years and sex were almost always included in the sample metadata. Where available, HLA class I and class II types were obtained from metadata supplied by the sample provider rather than from assay-based typing.

What the work shows at the level of the full study, not this receptor alone: The amount of clinical and demographic metadata varied by source and participant and was provided uncurated.

With regard to this clone: Its antigen has not been determined. The sample holds no much larger clone one base away, and base qualities are not on file.

From a lookup of the germline V gene, CDR1 and CDR2 are MDHEN and SYDVKM. Compared with germline, V lacks 5 bases and J lacks 4 bases; bases without a gene match: 6. From the cysteine through the phenylalanine, the CDR3 covers 14 amino acids. Here the CDR3 DNA is all that survives: 42 bases in frame from base 1. TCRbeta CDR3 regions were amplified from genomic DNA using the immunoSEQ Assay, a bias-controlled multiplex PCR. The paper's data handling went like this. The number of nucleated cells in each sample was estimated by amplification of reference gene primers within the assay. Sequence reads were collapsed and filtered to measure the absolute abundance of every unique TCRbeta CDR3 rearrangement. For each sample, productive Simpson clonality was calculated as the square root of Simpson's diversity index across productive rearrangements. TCRdb stores this immuneACCESS table with in-frame sequences only. Part of the clones is absent; in the studies checked, under half of the shortfall reflects unresolved V genes, and no reason is known for the rest. The DNA gave D and trimming, while V, J and clone size come from that table. This sample comprises some 290,000 clones, 85% to 95% of them detected only once. The ten largest clones represent about 4.2% of the sample.

In the prospective study, participants were roughly 18 to 90 years old, resided in fewer than 25 geographic areas of the United States, and were enrolled through a virtual design. To assign participants to cohorts, the prospective study relied on clinical history that participants themselves reported in a screening survey and a study questionnaire. Exposed participants had been in contact, within 2 weeks of entering the study, with a person who had a PCR-confirmed or clinician-diagnosed case of COVID-19. In the prospective study, mobile phlebotomists collected whole blood, serum and a nasopharyngeal or oropharyngeal swab from each participant. Prospective study participants could optionally give additional blood draws and questionnaires over an approximately two-month period. Before DNA extraction, blood samples from the prospective study were shipped at room temperature or frozen.

Material: PBMCs or T cells enriched from blood (not recorded which). This clonotype was obtained from a woman aged 25-40 years who had been exposed to COVID-19. Here the chain combines TRBV28 and TRBJ1-2; the central 8 bases match TRBD1. CDR3 region: CASSPGQGPYGYTF. Here is the DNA: TGTGCCAGCAGTCCCGGACAGGGACCCTATGGCTACACCTTC.